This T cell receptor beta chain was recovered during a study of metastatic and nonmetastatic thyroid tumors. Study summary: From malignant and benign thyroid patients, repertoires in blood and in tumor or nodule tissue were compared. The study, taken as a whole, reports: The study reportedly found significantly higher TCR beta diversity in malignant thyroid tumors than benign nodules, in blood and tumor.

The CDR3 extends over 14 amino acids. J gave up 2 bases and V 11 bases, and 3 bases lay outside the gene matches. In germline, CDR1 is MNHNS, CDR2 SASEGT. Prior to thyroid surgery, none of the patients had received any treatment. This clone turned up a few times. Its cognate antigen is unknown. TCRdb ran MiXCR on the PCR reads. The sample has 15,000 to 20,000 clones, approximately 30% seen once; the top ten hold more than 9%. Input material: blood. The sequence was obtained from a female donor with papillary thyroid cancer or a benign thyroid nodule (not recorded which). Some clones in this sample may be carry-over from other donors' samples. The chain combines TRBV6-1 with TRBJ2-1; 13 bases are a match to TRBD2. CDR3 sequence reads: CAGGTSGTYNEQFF. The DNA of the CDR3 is TGTGCCGGGGGGACTAGCGGGACCTACAATGAGCAGTTCTTC.